The 15 T cell receptor beta chains below all came from one sample that was sequenced in a study of monozygotic twins with cystic fibrosis. Profiling relied on immunoSEQ multiplex PCR, and the TCRdb table lists in-frame clones only, not all of them. The data hold about 36,000 clones, with approximately 84% observed a single time. The sequencing input was blood. All receptors derive from a girl aged 2 to 10 with cystic fibrosis.

The chain carries TRBV30 and TRBJ1-5, with no clear D. Deletions cut 0 bases from V and 3 bases from J, with 9 bases between. Germline V gene lookup returns CDR1 GTSNPN and CDR2 SVGIG (reference sequence). The CDR3 is made up of 14 amino acids. As DNA, the CDR3 is TGTGCCTGGAGTGTACCCGGCTACAATCAGCCCCAGCATTTT. Protein: CAWSVPGYNQPQHF.

CDR3 region: CASSVATGGASTDTQYF. CDR3 nucleotides: TGTGCCAGCAGCGTAGCTACTGGGGGGGCTAGCACAGATACGCAGTATTTT. This chain connects TRBV9 to TRBJ2-3, with TRBD2 as a possible D gene (7 bases). V shed 0 bases and J shed 0 bases, with 14 bases lying between them. The germline V gene encodes CDR1 SGDLS and CDR2 YYNGEE. This CDR3 has 17 amino acids.

V usage is TRBV7-2 and J usage is TRBJ1-6; D unclear. Germline V gene sequence: CDR1 SGHTA, CDR2 FQGNSA. The V end was cut by 6 bases, the J end by 0 bases, with 3 bases between. The CDR3 length is 13 residues. The CDR3 DNA sequence: TGTGCCAGCAGGAGCTCCTATAATTCACCCCTCCACTTT. This translates into CASRSSYNSPLHF.

V gene TRBV10-3 combines with J gene TRBJ1-2; maybe TRBD1 (5 bases). The CDR3 is 13 residues long. Germline V gene data show CDR1 as ENHRY and CDR2 as SYGVKD. Trimming pared 8 bases from V and 3 bases from J, leaving 13 bases between. CDR3 bases: TGTGCCATCTCGGGGGGGATGGACTATGGCTACACCTTC. It codes for CAISGGMDYGYTF.

The chain combines TRBV6-6 with TRBJ1-1; no reliable D call. The CDR3 loop spans 14 amino acids. Between the trimmed V and J ends, which lost 6 bases and 1 base, there was a span of 12 bases. Germline V CDR1 and CDR2: MNHNY, SVGAGI (reference sequence). The CDR3 is CASRVGRTNTEAFF. CDR3 in DNA: TGTGCCAGCAGGGTCGGACGGACGAACACTGAAGCTTTCTTT.

In the case of this clone: One end of the junction is discordant with germline, which a read error may explain. The genes are TRBV2 and TRBJ2-7; 10 bases are a match to TRBD1. The CDR3 contains 13 residues. Germline assignment: CDR1 SNHLY and CDR2 FYNNEI. The DNA of the CDR3 is TGTGCCAGCAGGGGGAGCTACGGACAGGGGGTTGACTTC. This codes for CASRGSYGQGVDF.

DNA for the CDR3: TGTGCCAGCAGTTACGAGAGCCTCGGGCTGTATGGCTACACCTTC. Amino acid sequence: CASSYESLGLYGYTF. V and J are TRBV6-5 and TRBJ1-2; D not resolved. V shed 2 bases and J shed 5 bases, with 15 bases lying between them. Germline CDR1 reads MNHEY; CDR2 reads SVGAGI. This CDR3 has 15 amino acids.

The V call is TRBV5-8, the J call TRBJ1-1; TRBD1 is a possible D gene (5 bases). The CDR3 spans 14 residues. CDR1 and CDR2 (germline): SGHTS, YDEGEE. V lost 1 base and J 4 bases, leaving 11 bases between the germline ends. The CDR3 protein is CASSLTGLSTEAFF. For the CDR3, the DNA is TGTGCCAGCAGCTTGACAGGCCTCAGCACTGAAGCTTTCTTT.

The chain recombines TRBV13 with TRBJ1-5; maybe TRBD1 (6 bases). V gave up 11 bases and J gave up 4 bases, with 12 bases separating them. This CDR3 is built from 12 residues. Germline-derived CDR1 and CDR2 are PRHDT and FYEKMQ (reference sequence). The CDR3 loop is CAGTGTNQPQHF. CDR3 DNA: TGTGCCGGAACAGGGACTAATCAGCCCCAGCATTTT.

The rearrangement joins TRBV5-4 to TRBJ2-3, with 11 bases aligning to TRBD2. This CDR3 is 15 amino acids long. Unmatched junction bases numbered 9, after V lost 6 bases and J lost 6 bases. CDR1 is SGHNT and CDR2 is YYREEE in the germline V gene (reference sequence). The CDR3 loop reads CASKSVASGGDTQYF. The DNA of the CDR3 is TGTGCCAGCAAATCGGTGGCTAGCGGGGGGGATACGCAGTATTTT.

The chain links TRBV7-2 to TRBJ2-1; no reliable D call. The V end was cut by 1 base, the J end by 0 bases, with 7 bases between. Looked up from germline, CDR1 is SGHTA and CDR2 is FQGNSA. The CDR3 extends over 15 amino acids. In nucleotides, the CDR3 is TGTGCCAGCAGCTTAGGGCCGTTCTCCTACAATGAGCAGTTCTTC. Translated: CASSLGPFSYNEQFF.

This chain joins TRBV29-1 and TRBJ2-3, with TRBD2 as a possible D gene (6 bases). Trimming shortened V by 0 bases and J by 3 bases, and 10 bases separated the two germline ends. The CDR3 extends over 14 amino acids. Germline CDR1 SQVTM, CDR2 ANQGSEA. This chain's CDR3 is CSVEDRRETDTQYF. CDR3 bases: TGCAGCGTTGAAGATAGGAGGGAAACAGATACGCAGTATTTT.

This rearrangement joins TRBV19 to TRBJ1-2; 7 bases are a match to TRBD1. The V segment lost 5 bases and the J segment 5 bases; nucleotides outside the gene matches: 11. Germline loops: CDR1 LNHDA, CDR2 SQIVND (reference sequence). This CDR3 has 15 amino acids. The CDR3 here is CASSDFRTGRYGYTF. In nucleotides, the CDR3 is TGTGCCAGTAGTGACTTTCGGACAGGAAGGTATGGCTACACCTTC.

The chain is built from TRBV11-1 and TRBJ2-2; 11 nucleotides agree with TRBD2. Trimming took 7 bases from V and 8 from J; bases not matched to a gene: 3. Germline CDR1 SGHAT, CDR2 FQDESV (reference sequence). The length of the CDR3 is 13 residues. The CDR3 loop is CASKGLAGGELFF. The CDR3, as DNA: TGTGCCAGCAAAGGACTAGCGGGTGGGGAGCTGTTTTTT.

The J gene is TRBJ1-2, the V gene TRBV4-3, with 7 nucleotides matching TRBD1. V lost 1 base to trimming and J lost 3 bases; unmatched junction nucleotides: 5. From germline, CDR1 is LGHNA and CDR2 YSLEER. CDR3 length: 15 residues. The CDR3 sequence: CASSQVRTGDYGYTF. The CDR3, as DNA: TGCGCCAGCAGCCAAGTTCGGACAGGTGACTATGGCTACACCTTC.